Below are 23 T cell receptor beta chains sequenced from a single sample in a study of technical replicates of blood from several donors. The data were produced by immunoSEQ multiplex PCR, yet TCRdb's version contains in-frame clones alone and is incomplete. Of around 67,000 clones detected, 95% to 96% appear once; the ten largest clones hold less than 0.3%. The sequencing input was T cells isolated from PBMCs. These receptors came from a human donor in good health.

The chain carries TRBV6-5 and TRBJ2-7; maybe TRBD1 (6 bases). V was shortened by 8 bases and J by 3 bases, with 17 bases between the two germline ends. Per the germline V gene, CDR1 is MNHEY and CDR2 is SVGAGI. The CDR3 is made up of 14 amino acids. The CDR3 DNA is TGTGCCAGCCATACCCGGACAGATGACTACGAGCAGTACTTC. It is translated as CASHTRTDDYEQYF.

This clone was seen once. One end of the junction fails to match germline, which may point to a read error. The chain links TRBV6-1 to TRBJ2-7; D is unresolved. Germline V gives CDR1 MNHNS, CDR2 SASEGT. The CDR3 sequence is 13 residues long. CDR3 coding DNA: TGTGCCAGCGGTGACCCTCCAGCCTACGAGCAGTACTTC. This codes for CASGDPPAYEQYF.

J is TRBJ1-5 and V is TRBV30, with D maybe TRBD1 (5 bases). V gave up 0 bases and J gave up 7 bases, with 16 bases separating them. In germline, CDR1 is GTSNPN, CDR2 SVGIG (reference sequence). This CDR3 is built from 15 residues. CDR3 bases: TGTGCCTGGAGTGTTAGCGGGGGTCGAGGGCAGCCCCAGCATTTT. It is translated as CAWSVSGGRGQPQHF.

The chain couples TRBV21-1 to TRBJ1-2. TRBV21-1 is classified as a pseudogene. The CDR3 is made up of 15 amino acids. The CDR3 bases are TGTGCCAGCAGCAAGTTAGATTGGGGGGAGCGCGGCTACACCTTC. It translates to CASSKLDWGERGYTF.

The CDR3 DNA reads TGTGCCAGCGGCGGCAGCCTCGGACAAGAGACCCAGTACTTC. Its translation is CASGGSLGQETQYF. The V and J genes are TRBV7-9 and TRBJ2-5; D not certain. Germline values: CDR1 SEHNR, CDR2 FQNEAQ (reference sequence). The CDR3 has 14 residues. With 8 bases removed from V and 2 bases from J, the gap between germline ends came to 15 bases.

The gene calls are TRBV28 and TRBJ1-5; unclear D gene. V dropped 3 bases and J dropped 0 bases, with 3 bases sitting between them. CDR3 length equals 13 residues. The V gene's germline CDR1 is MDHEN and CDR2 SYDVKM. The CDR3 nucleotides read TGTGCCAGCAGTTTCTCTAGCAATCAGCCCCAGCATTTT. Translation gives CASSFSSNQPQHF. The whole variable domain, filled in from reference TRBV28 and TRBJ1-5, reads DVKVTQSSRYLVKRTGEKVFLECVQDMDHENMFWYRQDPGLGLRLIYFSYDVKMKEKGDIPEGYSVSREKKERFSLILESASTNQTSMYLCASSFSSNQPQHFGDGTRLSIL.

The gene calls are TRBV6-5 and TRBJ2-6, with TRBD1 as a possible D gene (6 bases). Per germline, CDR1 MNHEY and CDR2 SVGAGI. The CDR3 totals 15 residues. V lost 5 bases, J lost 0 bases, and 8 bases lay in between. The CDR3, as DNA: TGTGCCAGCAGTACAGGGAGCTCTGGGGCCAACGTCCTGACTTTC. Amino acid sequence: CASSTGSSGANVLTF.

V gene TRBV4-1 combines with J gene TRBJ2-7; 7 bases line up with TRBD2. V lost 0 bases and J lost 3; bases outside the gene matches: 8. Germline CDR1 MGHRA, CDR2 YSYEKL. The CDR3 has 16 residues. For the CDR3, the DNA is TGCGCCAGCAGCCAAGAGGCGGCTAGCGGCTACTACGAGCAGTACTTC. This translates into CASSQEAASGYYEQYF.

This clone was seen just once. This chain joins TRBV27 and TRBJ2-5; D might be TRBD1 (6 bases). V was clipped by 5 bases and J by 5 bases, with 12 bases between them. This CDR3 is built from 13 residues. CDR1 is MNHEY and CDR2 is SMNVEV in the germline V gene (reference sequence). The CDR3 loop is CASSEQGAETQYF. The CDR3 DNA sequence: TGTGCCAGCAGTGAACAGGGAGCGGAGACCCAGTACTTC.

The chain joins TRBV5-1 to TRBJ2-4; D is unresolved. The germline CDR1 and CDR2 sequences are SGHRS and YFSETQ. The CDR3 contains 15 residues. Trimming pared 2 bases from V and 6 bases from J, leaving 15 bases between. The DNA of the CDR3 is TGCGCCAGCAGCTTTGGCACCCCGCGAGGAAACATTCAGTACTTC. Its protein product is CASSFGTPRGNIQYF.

The rearrangement uses TRBV2 and TRBJ1-4, with 7 bases matching TRBD1. Trimming at V came to 6 bases and at J to 0 bases, leaving 19 bases not matched to a gene. Germline CDR1 and CDR2: SNHLY and FYNNEI. This CDR3 has 20 residues. In DNA form, the CDR3 reads TGTGCCAGCAGGCCCTCAAACAGGGGACCCCTCATTGCAACTAATGAAAAACTGTTTTTT. It codes for CASRPSNRGPLIATNEKLFF. The variable domain in full, completed from reference TRBV2 and TRBJ1-4, reads EPEVTQTPSHQVTQMGQEVILRCVPISNHLYFYWYRQILGQKVEFLVSFYNNEISEKSEIFDDQFSVERPDGSNFTLKIRSTKLEDSAMYFCASRPSNRGPLIATNEKLFFGSGTQLSVL.

The CDR3 bases are TGTGCCACCAGGGACAGGGGTTTTAACACCGGGGAGCTGTTTTTT. Its protein product is CATRDRGFNTGELFF. V gene TRBV6-5 combines with J gene TRBJ2-2, with 10 bases lining up with TRBD1. The CDR3 covers 15 residues. Trimming removed 10 bases from V and 2 bases from J; junction bases left unmatched: 7. Per the germline V gene, CDR1 is MNHEY and CDR2 is SVGAGI.

The chain employs TRBV4-1 and TRBJ1-1, with a weak D call TRBD1 (5 bases). The CDR3 runs 17 residues. Trimming removed 1 base at V and 0 bases at J, with 15 bases between. Germline V gene sequence: CDR1 MGHRA, CDR2 YSYEKL. The CDR3 loop reads CASSQVAGESLNTEAFF. CDR3 in DNA: TGCGCCAGCAGCCAAGTAGCGGGGGAGAGTTTGAACACTGAAGCTTTCTTT.

CDR3 sequence: CSVERGKRHEQYF. CDR3 sequence (DNA): TGCAGCGTTGAAAGGGGAAAGCGACACGAGCAGTACTTC. The chain links TRBV29-1 to TRBJ2-7, with D possibly matching TRBD1 (5 bases). This CDR3 is 13 amino acids long. V was cut by 2 bases and J by 5 bases, with 13 bases left in between. Germline assignment: CDR1 SQVTM and CDR2 ANQGSEA.

V is TRBV19 and J is TRBJ1-3, with TRBD1 identical over 8 bases. V shed 3 bases and J 0 bases; nucleotides not matched to a gene: 7. The CDR3 is 17 residues long. The germline V gene has CDR1 LNHDA and CDR2 SQIVND (reference sequence). This CDR3 reads CASSMASTGASGNTIYF. CDR3 in DNA: TGTGCCAGTAGTATGGCATCGACAGGGGCCTCTGGAAACACCATATATTTT.

V is TRBV19 and J is TRBJ2-5, with D perhaps TRBD2 (7 bases). Germline CDR1 is LNHDA and CDR2 is SQIVND (reference sequence). V was trimmed by 4 bases and J by 4 bases, leaving 19 bases between them. This CDR3 is built from 16 residues. The chain's CDR3 is CASSTRGGAVGETQYF. CDR3 nucleotide sequence: TGTGCCAGTAGTACTAGGGGGGGGGCAGTGGGAGAGACCCAGTACTTC.

This chain uses TRBV7-9 with TRBJ1-1, with 8 bases lining up with TRBD1. Germline trimming cut 2 bases from V and 5 bases from J; bases unmatched to any gene: 4. Germline V CDR1 and CDR2: SEHNR, FQNEAQ (reference sequence). CDR3 size: 14 residues. As DNA, the CDR3 is TGTGCCAGCAGCTTACCAGGGGGCGGGACTGAAGCTTTCTTT. This sequence encodes CASSLPGGGTEAFF.

The rearrangement uses TRBV5-1 and TRBJ1-1; D is perhaps TRBD1 (5 bases). The CDR3 contains 15 residues. The V gene lost 4 bases and the J gene lost 1 base, with 14 bases spanning the gap. Germline V CDR1 and CDR2: SGHRS, YFSETQ. The CDR3: CASSRGTGENTEAFF. Here the CDR3 DNA reads TGCGCCAGCAGCCGGGGGACGGGAGAGAACACTGAAGCTTTCTTT. Full variable domain (outside the CDR3, taken from reference TRBV5-1 and TRBJ1-1): KAGVTQTPRYLIKTRGQQVTLSCSPISGHRSVSWYQQTPGQGLQFLFEYFSETQRNKGNFPGRFSGRQFSNSRSEMNVSTLELGDSALYLCASSRGTGENTEAFFGQGTRLTVV.

V usage is TRBV7-9 and J usage is TRBJ2-7, with 11 nucleotides matching TRBD2. CDR1 is SEHNR, CDR2 FQNEAQ, per germline (reference sequence). Trimming at V came to 2 bases and at J to 4 bases, leaving 13 bases not matched to a gene. The CDR3 length is 18 residues. The CDR3 is CASSLMGSGRARMYEQYF. DNA for the CDR3: TGTGCCAGCAGCTTAATGGGTAGCGGGAGGGCCAGAATGTACGAGCAGTACTTC.

This chain links TRBV4-1 with TRBJ2-2, with D hard to call. Trimming took 5 bases from V and 4 from J, leaving 11 bases between them. Germline V gene data show CDR1 as MGHRA and CDR2 as YSYEKL. The CDR3 is 14 residues long. The CDR3 spells CASSLLVPTGELFF. The DNA of the CDR3 is TGCGCCAGCAGCTTGCTAGTACCCACCGGGGAGCTGTTTTTT.

The rearrangement uses TRBV7-9 and TRBJ2-4, with a possible D match to TRBD2 (5 bases). Germline CDR1 and CDR2: SEHNR and FQNEAQ (reference sequence). This CDR3 has 13 residues. Trimming removed 3 bases at V and 8 bases at J, with 11 bases between. For the CDR3, the DNA is TGTGCCAGCAGCTTGGGTCCCGGGGACATTCAGTACTTC. It yields the protein CASSLGPGDIQYF.

The chain carries TRBV4-1 and TRBJ1-3; unclear D gene. The germline V and J ends were trimmed by 1 base and 0 bases, with 4 bases remaining between them. Per germline, CDR1 MGHRA and CDR2 YSYEKL. CDR3 length equals 14 residues. DNA for the CDR3: TGCGCCAGCAGCCAAGCTTTCTCTGGAAACACCATATATTTT. This translates into CASSQAFSGNTIYF.

Here the CDR3 reads CSVAGGGAYPQETQYF. Written as DNA, the CDR3 is TGCAGCGTTGCCGGCGGGGGTGCTTATCCCCAAGAGACCCAGTACTTC. This chain uses TRBV29-1 with TRBJ2-5, with 7 bases matching TRBD2. Germline trimming cut 4 bases from V and 1 base from J; bases unmatched to any gene: 12. The CDR3 length is 16 residues. Looked up from germline, CDR1 is SQVTM and CDR2 is ANQGSEA.